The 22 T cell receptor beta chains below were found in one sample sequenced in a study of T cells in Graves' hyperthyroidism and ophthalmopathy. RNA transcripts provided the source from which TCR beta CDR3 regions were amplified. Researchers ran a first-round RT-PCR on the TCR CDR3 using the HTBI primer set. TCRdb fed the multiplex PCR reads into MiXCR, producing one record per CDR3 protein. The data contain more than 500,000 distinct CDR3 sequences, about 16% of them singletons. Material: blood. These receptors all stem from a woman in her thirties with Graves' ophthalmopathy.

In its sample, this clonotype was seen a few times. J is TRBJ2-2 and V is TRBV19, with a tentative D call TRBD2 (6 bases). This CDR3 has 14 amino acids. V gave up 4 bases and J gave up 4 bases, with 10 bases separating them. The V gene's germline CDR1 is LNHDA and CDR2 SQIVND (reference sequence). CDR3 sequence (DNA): TGTGCCAGTAGTACGGGGGTCGGCACCGGGGAGCTGTTTTTT. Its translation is CASSTGVGTGELFF. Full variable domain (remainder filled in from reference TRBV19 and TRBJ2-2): DGGITQSPKYLFRKEGQNVTLSCEQNLNHDAMYWYRQDPGQGLRLIYYSQIVNDFQKGDIAEGYSVSREKKESFPLTVTSAQKNPTAFYLCASSTGVGTGELFFGEGSRLTVL.

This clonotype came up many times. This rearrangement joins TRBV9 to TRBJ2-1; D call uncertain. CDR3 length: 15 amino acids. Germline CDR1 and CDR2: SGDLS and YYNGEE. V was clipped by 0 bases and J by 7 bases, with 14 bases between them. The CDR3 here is CASSVGVLSLNEQFF. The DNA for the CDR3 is TGTGCCAGCAGCGTAGGGGTTCTGTCGTTAAATGAGCAGTTCTTC. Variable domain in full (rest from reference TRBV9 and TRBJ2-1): DSGVTQTPKHLITATGQRVTLRCSPRSGDLSVYWYQQSLDQGLQFLIQYYNGEERAKGNILERFSAQQFPDLHSELNLSSLELGDSALYFCASSVGVLSLNEQFFGPGTRLTVL.

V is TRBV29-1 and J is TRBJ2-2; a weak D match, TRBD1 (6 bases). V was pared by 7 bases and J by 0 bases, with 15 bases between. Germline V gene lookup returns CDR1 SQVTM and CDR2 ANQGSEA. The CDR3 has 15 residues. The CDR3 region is CSARSGTTNTGELFF. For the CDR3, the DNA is TGCAGCGCTAGATCCGGGACAACGAACACCGGGGAGCTGTTTTTT.

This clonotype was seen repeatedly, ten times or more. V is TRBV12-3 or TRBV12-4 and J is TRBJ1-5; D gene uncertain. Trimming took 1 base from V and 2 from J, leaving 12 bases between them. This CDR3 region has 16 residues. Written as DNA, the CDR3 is TGTGCCAGCAGTTTAGGCTCGGGATCGGGCAATCAGCCCCAGCATTTT. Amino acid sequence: CASSLGSGSGNQPQHF.

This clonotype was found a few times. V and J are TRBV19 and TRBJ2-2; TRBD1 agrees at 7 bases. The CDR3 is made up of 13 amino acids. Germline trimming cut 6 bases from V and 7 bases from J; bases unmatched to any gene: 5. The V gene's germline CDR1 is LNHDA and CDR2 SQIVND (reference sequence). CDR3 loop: CASRRGPSGELFF. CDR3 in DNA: TGTGCCAGTAGAAGGGGGCCGAGCGGGGAGCTGTTTTTT.

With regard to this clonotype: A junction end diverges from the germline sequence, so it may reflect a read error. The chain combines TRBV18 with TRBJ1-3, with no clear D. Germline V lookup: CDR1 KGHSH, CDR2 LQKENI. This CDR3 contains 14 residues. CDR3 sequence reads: CASSPGMTGSTIYF. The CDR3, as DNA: TGTGCCAGCTCACCGGGGATGACTGGAAGCACCATATATTTT. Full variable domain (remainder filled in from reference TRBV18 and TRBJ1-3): NAGVMQNPRHLVRRRGQEARLRCSPMKGHSHVYWYRQLPEEGLKFMVYLQKENIIDESGMPKERFSAEFPKEGPSILRIQQVVRGDSAAYFCASSPGMTGSTIYFGEGSWLTVV.

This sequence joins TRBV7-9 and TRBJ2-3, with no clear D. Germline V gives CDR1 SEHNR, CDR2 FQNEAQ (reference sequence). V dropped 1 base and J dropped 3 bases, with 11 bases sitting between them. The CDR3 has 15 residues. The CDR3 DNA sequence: TGTGCCAGCAGCTTAGGGTTAGCTACGACAGATACGCAGTATTTT. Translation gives CASSLGLATTDTQYF.

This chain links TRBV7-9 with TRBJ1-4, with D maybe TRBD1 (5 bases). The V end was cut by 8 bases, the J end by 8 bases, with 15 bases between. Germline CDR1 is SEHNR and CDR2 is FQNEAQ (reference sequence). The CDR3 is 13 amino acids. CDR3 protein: CASEEGGEEKLFF. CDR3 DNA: TGTGCCAGCGAAGAGGGAGGGGAGGAAAAACTGTTTTTT.

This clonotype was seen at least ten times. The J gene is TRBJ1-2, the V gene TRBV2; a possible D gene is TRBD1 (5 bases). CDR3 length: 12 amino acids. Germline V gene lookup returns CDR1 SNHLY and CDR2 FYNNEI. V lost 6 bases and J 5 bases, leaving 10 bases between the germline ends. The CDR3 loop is CASSRDGYGYTF. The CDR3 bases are TGTGCCAGCAGCCGGGACGGGTATGGCTACACCTTC. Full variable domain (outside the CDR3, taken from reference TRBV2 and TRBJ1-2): EPEVTQTPSHQVTQMGQEVILRCVPISNHLYFYWYRQILGQKVEFLVSFYNNEISEKSEIFDDQFSVERPDGSNFTLKIRSTKLEDSAMYFCASSRDGYGYTFGSGTRLTVV.

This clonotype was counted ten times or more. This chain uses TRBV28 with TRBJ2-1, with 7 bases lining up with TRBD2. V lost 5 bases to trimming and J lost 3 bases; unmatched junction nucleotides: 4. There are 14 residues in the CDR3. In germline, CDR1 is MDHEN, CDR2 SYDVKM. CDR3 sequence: CASSPSGDYNEQFF. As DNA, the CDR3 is TGTGCCAGCAGTCCTAGCGGAGACTACAATGAGCAGTTCTTC. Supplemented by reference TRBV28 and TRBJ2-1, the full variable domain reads DVKVTQSSRYLVKRTGEKVFLECVQDMDHENMFWYRQDPGLGLRLIYFSYDVKMKEKGDIPEGYSVSREKKERFSLILESASTNQTSMYLCASSPSGDYNEQFFGPGTRLTVL.

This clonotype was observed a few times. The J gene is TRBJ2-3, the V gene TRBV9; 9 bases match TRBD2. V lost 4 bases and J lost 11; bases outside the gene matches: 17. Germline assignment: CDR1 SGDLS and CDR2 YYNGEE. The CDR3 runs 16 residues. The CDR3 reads CASSPSAGIAGVGQYF. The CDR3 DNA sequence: TGTGCCAGCAGCCCCAGTGCGGGAATAGCGGGAGTGGGGCAGTATTTT.

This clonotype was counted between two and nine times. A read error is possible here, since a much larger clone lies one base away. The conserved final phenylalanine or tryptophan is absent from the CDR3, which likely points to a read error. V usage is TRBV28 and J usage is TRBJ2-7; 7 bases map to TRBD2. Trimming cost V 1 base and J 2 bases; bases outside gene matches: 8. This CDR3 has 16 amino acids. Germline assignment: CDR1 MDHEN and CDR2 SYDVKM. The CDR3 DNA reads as TGTGCCAGCAGTTTATCCTCGGGGGGTCCGCCCTACGAGCAGTACCTC. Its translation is CASSLSSGGPPYEQYL.

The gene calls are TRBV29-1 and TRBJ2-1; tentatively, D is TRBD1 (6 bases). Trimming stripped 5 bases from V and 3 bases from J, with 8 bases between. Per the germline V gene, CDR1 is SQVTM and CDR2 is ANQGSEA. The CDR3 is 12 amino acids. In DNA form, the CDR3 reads TGCAGCGTTCAGGGACACTACAATGAGCAGTTCTTC. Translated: CSVQGHYNEQFF.

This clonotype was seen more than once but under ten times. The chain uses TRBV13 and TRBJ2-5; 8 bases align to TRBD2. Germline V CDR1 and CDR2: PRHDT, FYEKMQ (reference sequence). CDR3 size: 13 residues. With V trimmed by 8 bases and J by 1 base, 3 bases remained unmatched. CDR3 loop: CASGSGSQETQYF. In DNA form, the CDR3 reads TGTGCCAGCGGGAGCGGGAGCCAAGAGACCCAGTACTTC.

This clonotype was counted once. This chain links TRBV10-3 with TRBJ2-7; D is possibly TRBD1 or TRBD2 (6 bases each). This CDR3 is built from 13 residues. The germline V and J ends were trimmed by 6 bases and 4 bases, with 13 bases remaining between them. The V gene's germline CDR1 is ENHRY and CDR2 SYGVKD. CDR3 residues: CAISSRGGYEQYF. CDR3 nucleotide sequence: TGTGCCATCAGCTCCAGGGGAGGATACGAGCAGTACTTC.

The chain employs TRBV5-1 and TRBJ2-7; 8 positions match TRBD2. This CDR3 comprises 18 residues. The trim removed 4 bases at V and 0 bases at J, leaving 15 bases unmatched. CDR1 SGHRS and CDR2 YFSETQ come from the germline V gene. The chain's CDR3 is CASSTVPGLVGSSYEQYF. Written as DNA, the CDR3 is TGCGCCAGCAGCACAGTTCCGGGACTAGTAGGTAGCTCCTACGAGCAGTACTTC.

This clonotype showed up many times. The CDR3: CASRIEGSSYEQYF. CDR3 bases: TGCGCCAGCAGGATCGAAGGGAGTTCTTACGAGCAGTACTTC. The V call is TRBV10-1, the J call TRBJ2-7; TRBD2 is a possible D gene (5 bases). Deletions cut 6 bases from V and 4 bases from J, with 16 bases between. The CDR3 loop spans 14 amino acids. Per the germline V gene, CDR1 is WNHNN and CDR2 is SYGVQD (reference sequence).

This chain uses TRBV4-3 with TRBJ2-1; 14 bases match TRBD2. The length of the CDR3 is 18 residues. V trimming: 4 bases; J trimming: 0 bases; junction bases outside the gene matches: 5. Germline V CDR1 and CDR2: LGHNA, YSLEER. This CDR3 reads CASSLGLAGVSSYNEQFF. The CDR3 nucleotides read TGCGCCAGCAGCCTGGGACTAGCGGGAGTTAGCTCCTACAATGAGCAGTTCTTC.

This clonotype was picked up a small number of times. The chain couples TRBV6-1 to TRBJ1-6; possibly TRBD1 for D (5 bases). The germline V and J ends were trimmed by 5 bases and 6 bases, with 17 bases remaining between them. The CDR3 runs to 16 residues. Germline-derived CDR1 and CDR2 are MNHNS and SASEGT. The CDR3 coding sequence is TGTGCCAGCAGTTTCCCTGCGGGACCGCTTAATTCACCCCTCCACTTT. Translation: CASSFPAGPLNSPLHF.

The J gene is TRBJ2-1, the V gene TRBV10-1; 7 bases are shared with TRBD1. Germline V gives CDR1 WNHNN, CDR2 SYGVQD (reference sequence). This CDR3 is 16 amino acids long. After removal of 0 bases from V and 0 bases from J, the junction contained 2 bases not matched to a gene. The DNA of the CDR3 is TGCGCCAGCAGTGAGTCTGGGACAGTCTCCTACAATGAGCAGTTCTTC. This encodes CASSESGTVSYNEQFF.

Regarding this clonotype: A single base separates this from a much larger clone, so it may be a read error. CDR3 protein: CVSSYVGETQYF. DNA for the CDR3: TGTGTCAGCAGTTACGTGGGGGAGACCCAGTACTTC. V gene TRBV6-8 combines with J gene TRBJ2-5; no definite D call. The CDR3 totals 12 residues. Germline CDR1 MNHGY, CDR2 SAAAGT.

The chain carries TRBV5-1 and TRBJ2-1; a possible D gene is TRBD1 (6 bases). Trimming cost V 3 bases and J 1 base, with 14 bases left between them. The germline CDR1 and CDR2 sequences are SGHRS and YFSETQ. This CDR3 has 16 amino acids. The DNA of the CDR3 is TGCGCCAGCAGCTACTCGAGGACAGCGTCCTACAATGAGCAGTTCTTC. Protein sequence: CASSYSRTASYNEQFF.